These T cell receptor beta chains were read from a single sample in a study of early T cells in non-severe SARS-CoV-2 infection. TCRdb analysed the 5' RACE reads with MiXCR anew, one entry per CDR3 protein. The sample lists roughly 83,000 distinct CDR3 sequences, around 9.3% occurring once. Material: whole blood, obtained at baseline. All receptors derive from an adult who was a healthcare worker with PCR-confirmed SARS-CoV-2 infection or an uninfected control (not recorded which). Each CDR3 is given with its conserved first and last residue. Fields, in order: CDR3 DNA, CDR3 protein, V gene, clone size, D gene, J gene. A D gene is named only where the DNA matches it firmly. Clone size appears in some rows only: once, few, many, or a class for an expanded clone.

TGTGCCAGCAGTTACGGCGGCGTCACAGATACGCAGTATTTT	CASSYGGVTDTQYF	TRBV6-6	NA	NA	TRBJ2-3
TGTGCCAGCAGCTTAAAACTAGCGGGAGGGAGGGAGACCCAGTACTTC	CASSLKLAGGRETQYF	TRBV7-2	NA	TRBD2	TRBJ2-5
TGTGCCAGCAGCTTACAAAGTTCAGGGGCCGCTTTGAGTGAGCAGTTCTTC	CASSLQSSGAALSEQFF	TRBV11-3	few	NA	TRBJ2-1
TGTGCCAGCAGGCTTCGAACAGGAACGACGAACACCGGGGAGCTGTTTTTT	CASRLRTGTTNTGELFF	TRBV7-6	NA	NA	TRBJ2-2
TGCAGTGCTAGAGATGGTTTTGGCCGGGATACGCAGTATTTT	CSARDGFGRDTQYF	TRBV20-1	few	NA	TRBJ2-3
TGTGCCAGCAGCTTGGGGCAGCAGAACTATGGCTACACCTTC	CASSLGQQNYGYTF	TRBV5-4	many	NA	TRBJ1-2
TGTGCCACCGGCCCCCTAGCGGGAGTGAGTAATGAGCAGTTCTTC	CATGPLAGVSNEQFF	TRBV6-5	NA	TRBD2	TRBJ2-1
TGTGCCAGCAGCATACCCCGGGACAGGGAGCAGGAGGATACGCAGTATTTT	CASSIPRDREQEDTQYF	TRBV21-1	few	NA	TRBJ2-3
TGTGCCAGTACGGGACAGACGAACACCGGGGAGCTGTTTTTT	CASTGQTNTGELFF	TRBV2	many	TRBD1	TRBJ2-2
TGTGCCAGCAGCTGGGCCATGGACAGTGAGTACTTC	CASSWAMDSEYF	TRBV5-5	many	NA	TRBJ2-5
TGTGCCAGCAGTTTAGGGGGGAACCAAGAGACCCAGTACTTC	CASSLGGNQETQYF	TRBV12-3/TRBV12-4	many	NA	TRBJ2-5
TGCGCCAGCAGCTTGGATGGGGGGGTCCAGGAGCAGTTCTTC	CASSLDGGVQEQFF	TRBV5-1	NA	TRBD2	TRBJ2-1
TGCGCCAGCAGTGAGAATGGGGGGACTAATTCACCCCTCCACTTT	CASSENGGTNSPLHF	TRBV10-1	few	NA	TRBJ1-6
TGCAGCGTTGAAACCGGGAGGGCGCAGTACTTC	CSVETGRAQYF	TRBV29-1	NA	TRBD2	TRBJ2-7